Each of the 2 T cell receptor beta chains below was sequenced from the same sample in a study of CD8 T cells in ankylosing spondylitis. TCRdb fed the 5' RACE reads into MiXCR, producing one record per CDR3 protein. The data hold approximately 150,000 distinct CDR3 sequences, with 30% to 35% observed a single time. Sample: synovial fluid, either unsorted or a sorted T cell fraction (not recorded which). The origin of the receptors is a male donor with ankylosing spondylitis.

The V and J genes are TRBV7-8 and TRBJ2-3; a possible D gene is TRBD2 (7 bases). Germline CDR1 and CDR2: SGHVS and FQNEAQ. With 10 bases removed from V and 6 bases from J, the gap between germline ends came to 17 bases. The CDR3 sequence is 13 residues long. The CDR3 reads CATTWGGADTQYF. CDR3 in DNA: TGTGCCACCACCTGGGGGGGGGCGGATACGCAGTATTTT.

This chain connects TRBV27 to TRBJ1-5; possibly TRBD1 for D (5 bases). In germline, CDR1 is MNHEY, CDR2 SMNVEV (reference sequence). V shed 6 bases and J shed 3 bases, with 15 bases lying between them. There are 15 residues in the CDR3. Here the CDR3 DNA reads TGTGCCAGCAGGAGGGAGGGGTTTGACAATCAGCCCCAGCATTTT. Its protein product is CASRREGFDNQPQHF.